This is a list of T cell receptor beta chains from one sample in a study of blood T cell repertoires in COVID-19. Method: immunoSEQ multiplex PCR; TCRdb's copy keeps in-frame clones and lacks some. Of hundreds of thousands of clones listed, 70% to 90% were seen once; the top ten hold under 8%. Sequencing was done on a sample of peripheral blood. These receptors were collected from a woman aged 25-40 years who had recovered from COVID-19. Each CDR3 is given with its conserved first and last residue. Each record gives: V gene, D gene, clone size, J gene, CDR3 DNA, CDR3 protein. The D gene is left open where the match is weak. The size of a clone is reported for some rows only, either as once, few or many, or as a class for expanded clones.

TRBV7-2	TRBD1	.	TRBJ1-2	TGTGCCAGCAGCTTATCAGGGGGCAGCTATGGCTACACCTTC	CASSLSGGSYGYTF
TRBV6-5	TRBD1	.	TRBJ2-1	TGTGCCAGCAGTTACCTGAAGGGACAGGGCTCTTATGAGCAGTTCTTC	CASSYLKGQGSYEQFF
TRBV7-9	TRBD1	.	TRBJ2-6	TGTGCCAGCAGCAAAAATCCGGGACAGACCTCTGGGGCCAACGTCCTGACTTTC	CASSKNPGQTSGANVLTF
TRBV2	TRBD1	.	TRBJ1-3	TGTGCCAGCAGTGAAGCGCACGGGGACAGGGTTGCCATATATTTT	CASSEAHGDRVAIYF
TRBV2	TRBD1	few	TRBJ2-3	TGTGCCAGCAACCATGACAGGGGATACACAGATACGCAGTATTTT	CASNHDRGYTDTQYF
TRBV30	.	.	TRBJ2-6	TGTGCCTGGAGTGTATTGGGGCGCTCTGGGGCCAACGTCCTGACTTTC	CAWSVLGRSGANVLTF
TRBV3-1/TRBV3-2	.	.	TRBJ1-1	TGTGCCAGCAGCCAAGTAGGGGACACTGAAGCTTTCTTT	CASSQVGDTEAFF
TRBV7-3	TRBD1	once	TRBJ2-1	TGTGCCAGCAGCTTAATGGGGGACAGGGGAAGCAATGAGCAGTTCTTC	CASSLMGDRGSNEQFF
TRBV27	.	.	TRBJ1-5	TGTGCCAGCAGAGGGGGAGGGTTCAATCAGCCCCAGCATTTT	CASRGGGFNQPQHF
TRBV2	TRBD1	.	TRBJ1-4	TGTGCCAGCAGTCGGGACAGGGGTCGCGAAAAACTGTTTTTT	CASSRDRGREKLFF
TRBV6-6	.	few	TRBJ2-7	TGTGCCAGCTTGGGAGCAGACTACGAGCAGTACTTC	CASLGADYEQYF
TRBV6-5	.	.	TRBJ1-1	TGTGCCAGCGACGGGAGCGGGGACACTGAAGCTTTCTTT	CASDGSGDTEAFF
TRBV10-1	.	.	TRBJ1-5	TGCGCCAGCAGTGAAGGGGGTGTTGGCAATCAGCCCCAGCATTTT	CASSEGGVGNQPQHF
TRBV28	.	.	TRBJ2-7	TGTGCCAGCGAGGGGGGGGCGCCCCGCTACGAGCAGTACTTC	CASEGGAPRYEQYF